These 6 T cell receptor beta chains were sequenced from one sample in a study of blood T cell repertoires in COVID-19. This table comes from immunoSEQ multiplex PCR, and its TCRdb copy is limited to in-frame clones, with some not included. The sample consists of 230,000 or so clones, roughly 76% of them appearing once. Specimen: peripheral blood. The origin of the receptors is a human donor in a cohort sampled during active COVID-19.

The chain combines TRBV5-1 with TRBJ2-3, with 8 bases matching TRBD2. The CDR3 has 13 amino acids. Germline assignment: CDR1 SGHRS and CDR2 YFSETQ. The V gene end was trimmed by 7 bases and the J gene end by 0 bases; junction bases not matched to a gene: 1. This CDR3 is CASSSGSTDTQYF. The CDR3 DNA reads TGCGCCAGCTCTAGCGGGAGCACAGATACGCAGTATTTT.

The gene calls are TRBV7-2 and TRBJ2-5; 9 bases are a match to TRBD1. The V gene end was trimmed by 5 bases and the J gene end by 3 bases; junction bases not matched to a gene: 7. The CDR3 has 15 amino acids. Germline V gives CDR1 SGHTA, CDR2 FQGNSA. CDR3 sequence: CASSTDRGLKETQYF. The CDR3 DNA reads TGTGCCAGCAGCACGGACAGGGGATTGAAAGAGACCCAGTACTTC.

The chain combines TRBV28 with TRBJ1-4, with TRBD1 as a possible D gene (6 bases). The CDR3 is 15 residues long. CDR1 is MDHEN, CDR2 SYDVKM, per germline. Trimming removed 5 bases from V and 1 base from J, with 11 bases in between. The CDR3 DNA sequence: TGTGCCAGCAGTGCCACAGGGTTAACTAATGAAAAACTGTTTTTT. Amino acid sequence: CASSATGLTNEKLFF.

CDR3 DNA sequence: TGTGCCAGCAGCCACGGGACAGGGGGCGCAAGCTATGGCTACACCTTC. It codes for CASSHGTGGASYGYTF. This chain uses TRBV6-2 or TRBV6-3 with TRBJ1-2; 12 nucleotides match TRBD1. The CDR3 sequence is 16 residues long. V shed 6 bases, J shed 4 bases, and the junction held 9 bases outside the gene matches. Germline V gene lookup returns CDR1 MNHEY and CDR2 SVGEGT.

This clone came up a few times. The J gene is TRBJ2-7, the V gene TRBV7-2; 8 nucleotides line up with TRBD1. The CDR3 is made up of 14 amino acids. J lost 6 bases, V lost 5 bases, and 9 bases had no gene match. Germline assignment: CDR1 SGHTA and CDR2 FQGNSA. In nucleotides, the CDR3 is TGTGCCAGCAGCCCATCAGGGGGCGTGGTCGAGCAGTACTTC. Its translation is CASSPSGGVVEQYF.

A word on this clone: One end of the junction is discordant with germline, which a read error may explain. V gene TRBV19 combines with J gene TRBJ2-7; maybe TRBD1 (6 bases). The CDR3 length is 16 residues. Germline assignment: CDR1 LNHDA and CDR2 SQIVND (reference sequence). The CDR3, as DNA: TGTGCCAGTAGTCCGCTAGCCCCCGGGGACACCGAAAAGCTCCACTTC. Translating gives CASSPLAPGDTEKLHF.